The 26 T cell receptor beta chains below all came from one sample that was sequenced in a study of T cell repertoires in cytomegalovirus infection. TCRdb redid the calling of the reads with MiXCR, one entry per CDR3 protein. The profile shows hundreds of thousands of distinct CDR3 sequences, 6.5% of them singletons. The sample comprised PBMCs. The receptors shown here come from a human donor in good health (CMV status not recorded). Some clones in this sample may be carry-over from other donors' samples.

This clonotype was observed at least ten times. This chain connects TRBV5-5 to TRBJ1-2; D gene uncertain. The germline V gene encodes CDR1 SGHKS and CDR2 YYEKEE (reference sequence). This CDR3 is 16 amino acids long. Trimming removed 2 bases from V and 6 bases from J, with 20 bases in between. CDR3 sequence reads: CASSFSSVTPPDGYTF. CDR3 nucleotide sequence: TGTGCCAGCAGCTTCAGTAGCGTGACTCCGCCCGATGGCTACACCTTC.

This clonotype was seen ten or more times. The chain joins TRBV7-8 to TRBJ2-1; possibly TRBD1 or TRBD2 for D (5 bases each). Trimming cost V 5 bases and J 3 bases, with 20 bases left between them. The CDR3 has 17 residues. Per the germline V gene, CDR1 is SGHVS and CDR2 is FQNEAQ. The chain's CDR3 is CASSHSVGATVYNEQFF. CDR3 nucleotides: TGTGCCAGCAGCCATAGCGTCGGAGCGACAGTCTACAATGAGCAGTTCTTC.

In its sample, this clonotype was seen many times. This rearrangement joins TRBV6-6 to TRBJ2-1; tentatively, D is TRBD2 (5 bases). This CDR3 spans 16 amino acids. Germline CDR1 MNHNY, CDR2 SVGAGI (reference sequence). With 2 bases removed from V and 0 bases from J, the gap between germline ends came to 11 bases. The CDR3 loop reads CASSYGRGSSYNEQFF. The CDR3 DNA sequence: TGTGCCAGCAGTTACGGTCGAGGGAGCTCCTACAATGAGCAGTTCTTC.

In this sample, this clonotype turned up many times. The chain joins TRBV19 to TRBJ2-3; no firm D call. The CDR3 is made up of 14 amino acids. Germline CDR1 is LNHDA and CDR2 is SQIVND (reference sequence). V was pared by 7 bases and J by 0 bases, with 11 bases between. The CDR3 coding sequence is TGTGCCAGTAAGCTCTCGCGGAGCACAGATACGCAGTATTTT. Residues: CASKLSRSTDTQYF.

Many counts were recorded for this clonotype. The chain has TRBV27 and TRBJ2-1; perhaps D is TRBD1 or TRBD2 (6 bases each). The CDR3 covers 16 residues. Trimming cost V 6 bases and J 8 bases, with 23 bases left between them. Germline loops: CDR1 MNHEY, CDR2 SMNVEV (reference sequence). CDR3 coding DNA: TGTGCCAGCAGCCCCGCACAGGGCGGGATCCTCTATGAGCAGTTCTTC. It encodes CASSPAQGGILYEQFF.

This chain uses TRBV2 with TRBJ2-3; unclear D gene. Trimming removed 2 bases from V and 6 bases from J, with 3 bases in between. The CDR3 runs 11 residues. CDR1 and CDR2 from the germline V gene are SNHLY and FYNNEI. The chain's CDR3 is CASSEMDTQYF. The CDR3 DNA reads TGTGCCAGCAGTGAAATGGATACGCAGTATTTT. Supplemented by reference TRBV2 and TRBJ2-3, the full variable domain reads EPEVTQTPSHQVTQMGQEVILRCVPISNHLYFYWYRQILGQKVEFLVSFYNNEISEKSEIFDDQFSVERPDGSNFTLKIRSTKLEDSAMYFCASSEMDTQYFGPGTRLTVL.

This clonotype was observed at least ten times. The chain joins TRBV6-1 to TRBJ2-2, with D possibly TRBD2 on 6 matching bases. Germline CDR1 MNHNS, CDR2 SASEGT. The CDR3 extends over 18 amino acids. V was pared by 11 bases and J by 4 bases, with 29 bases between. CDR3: CAGSLGREELVGTGELFF. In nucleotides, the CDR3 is TGTGCCGGGTCACTCGGCAGGGAGGAATTAGTTGGCACCGGGGAGCTGTTTTTT.

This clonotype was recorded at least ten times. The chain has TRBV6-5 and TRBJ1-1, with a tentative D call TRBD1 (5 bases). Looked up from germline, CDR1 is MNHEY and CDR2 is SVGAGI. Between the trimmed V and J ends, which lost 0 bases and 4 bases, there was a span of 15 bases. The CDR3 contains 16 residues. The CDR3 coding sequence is TGTGCCAGCAGTTACTCGGGGGTCGGCCGCGGCACTGAAGCTTTCTTT. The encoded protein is CASSYSGVGRGTEAFF.

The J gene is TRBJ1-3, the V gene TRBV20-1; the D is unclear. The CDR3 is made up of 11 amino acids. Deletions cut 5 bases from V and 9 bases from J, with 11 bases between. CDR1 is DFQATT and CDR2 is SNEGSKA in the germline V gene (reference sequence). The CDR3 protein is CSAWSRGTIYF. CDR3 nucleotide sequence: TGCAGTGCTTGGTCTCGAGGCACCATATATTTT.

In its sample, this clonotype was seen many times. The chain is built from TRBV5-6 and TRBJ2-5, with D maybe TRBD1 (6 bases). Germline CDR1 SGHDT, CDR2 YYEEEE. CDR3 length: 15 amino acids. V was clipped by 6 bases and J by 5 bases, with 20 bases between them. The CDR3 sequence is CASMPPDSRLETQYF. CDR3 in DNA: TGTGCCAGCATGCCTCCGGACAGCAGGTTGGAGACCCAGTACTTC.

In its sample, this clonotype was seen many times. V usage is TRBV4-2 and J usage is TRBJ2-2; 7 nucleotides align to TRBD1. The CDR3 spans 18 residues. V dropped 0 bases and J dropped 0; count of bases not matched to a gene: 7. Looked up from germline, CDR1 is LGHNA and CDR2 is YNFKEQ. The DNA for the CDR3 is TGTGCCAGCAGCCAAGAACCTTCAGGGACAGCGAACACCGGGGAGCTGTTTTTT. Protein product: CASSQEPSGTANTGELFF.

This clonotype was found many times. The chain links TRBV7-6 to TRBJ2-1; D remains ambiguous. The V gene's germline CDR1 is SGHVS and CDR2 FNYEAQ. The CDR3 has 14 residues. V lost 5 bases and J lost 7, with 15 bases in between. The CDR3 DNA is TGTGCCAGCAGCCTTAGTGAGGCTGGGAATGAGCAGTTCTTC. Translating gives CASSLSEAGNEQFF. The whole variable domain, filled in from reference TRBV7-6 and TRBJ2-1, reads GAGVSQSPRYKVTKRGQDVALRCDPISGHVSLYWYRQALGQGPEFLTYFNYEAQQDKSGLPNDRFSAERPEGSISTLTIQRTEQRDSAMYRCASSLSEAGNEQFFGPGTRLTVL.

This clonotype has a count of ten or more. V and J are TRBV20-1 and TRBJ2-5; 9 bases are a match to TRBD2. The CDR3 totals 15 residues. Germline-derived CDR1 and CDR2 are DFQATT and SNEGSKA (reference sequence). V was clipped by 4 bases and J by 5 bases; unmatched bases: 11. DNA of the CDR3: TGCAGTGCTACCTCAAGCGGGGGGTCGCTCGAGACCCAGTACTTC. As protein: CSATSSGGSLETQYF.

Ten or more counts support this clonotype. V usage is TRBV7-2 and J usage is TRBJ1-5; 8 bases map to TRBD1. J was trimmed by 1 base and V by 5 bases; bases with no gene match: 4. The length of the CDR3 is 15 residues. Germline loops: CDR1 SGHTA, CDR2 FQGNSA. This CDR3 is CASSVDRGSNQPQHF. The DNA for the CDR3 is TGTGCCAGCAGCGTTGACAGGGGCAGCAATCAGCCCCAGCATTTT.

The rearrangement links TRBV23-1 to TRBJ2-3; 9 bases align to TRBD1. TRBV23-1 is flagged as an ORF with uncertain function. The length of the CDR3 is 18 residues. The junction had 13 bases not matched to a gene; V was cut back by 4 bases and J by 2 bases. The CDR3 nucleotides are TGCGCCAGCAGTCTAGCGGACAGGGGCCTCCCCAACACAGATACGCAGTATTTT. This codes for CASSLADRGLPNTDTQYF.

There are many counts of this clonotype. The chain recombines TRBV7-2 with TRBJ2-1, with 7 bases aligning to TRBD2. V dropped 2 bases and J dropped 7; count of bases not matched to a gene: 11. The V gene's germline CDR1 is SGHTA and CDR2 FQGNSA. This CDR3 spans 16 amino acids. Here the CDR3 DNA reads TGTGCCAGCAGCTTAAAAGCGGCGGGGGTGGGTAATGAGCAGTTCTTC. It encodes CASSLKAAGVGNEQFF.

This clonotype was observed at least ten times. Written as DNA, the CDR3 is TGTGCCATCAACCTTAGCGGGGGTCCCCTAGGAACGCAGTATTTT. The encoded protein is CAINLSGGPLGTQYF. V usage is TRBV10-3 and J usage is TRBJ2-3, with 9 nucleotides matching TRBD2. V shed 7 bases, J shed 9 bases, and the junction held 14 bases outside the gene matches. CDR3 size: 15 residues. The germline V gene has CDR1 ENHRY and CDR2 SYGVKD.

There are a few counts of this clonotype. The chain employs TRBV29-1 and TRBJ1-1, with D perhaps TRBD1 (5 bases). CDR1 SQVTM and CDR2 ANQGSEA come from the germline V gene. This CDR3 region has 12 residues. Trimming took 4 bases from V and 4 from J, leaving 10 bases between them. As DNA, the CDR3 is TGCAGCGTTGCCCCCCAGGGCACTGAAGCTTTCTTT. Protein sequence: CSVAPQGTEAFF.

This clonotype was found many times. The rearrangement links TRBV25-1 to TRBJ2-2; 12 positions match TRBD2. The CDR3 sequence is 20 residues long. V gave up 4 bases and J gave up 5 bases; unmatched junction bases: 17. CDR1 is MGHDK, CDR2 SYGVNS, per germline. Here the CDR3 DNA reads TGTGCCAGCAGTGCCCCCGGACTAGCGGGGCCTTCAGGGCGGACCGGGGAGCTGTTTTTT. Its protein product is CASSAPGLAGPSGRTGELFF.

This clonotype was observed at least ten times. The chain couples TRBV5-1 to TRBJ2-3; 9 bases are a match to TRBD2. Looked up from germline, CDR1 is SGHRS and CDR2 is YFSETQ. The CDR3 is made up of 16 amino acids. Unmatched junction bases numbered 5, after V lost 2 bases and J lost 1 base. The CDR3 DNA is TGCGCCAGCAGCTTCTTTAGCGGGGGAGGCACAGATACGCAGTATTTT. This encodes CASSFFSGGGTDTQYF. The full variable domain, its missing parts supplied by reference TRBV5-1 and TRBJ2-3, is KAGVTQTPRYLIKTRGQQVTLSCSPISGHRSVSWYQQTPGQGLQFLFEYFSETQRNKGNFPGRFSGRQFSNSRSEMNVSTLELGDSALYLCASSFFSGGGTDTQYFGPGTRLTVL.

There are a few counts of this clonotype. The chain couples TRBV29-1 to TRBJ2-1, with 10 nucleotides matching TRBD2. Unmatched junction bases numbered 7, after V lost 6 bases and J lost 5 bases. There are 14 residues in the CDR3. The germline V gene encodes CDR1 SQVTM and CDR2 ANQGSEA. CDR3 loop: CSVAFGTSDNEQFF. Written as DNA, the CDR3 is TGCAGCGTGGCCTTCGGGACTAGCGACAATGAGCAGTTCTTC.

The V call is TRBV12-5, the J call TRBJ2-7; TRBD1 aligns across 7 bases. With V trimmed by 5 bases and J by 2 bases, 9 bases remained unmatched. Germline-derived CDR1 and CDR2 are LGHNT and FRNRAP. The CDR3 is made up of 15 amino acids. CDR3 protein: CASGLRTGPTYEQYF. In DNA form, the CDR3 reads TGTGCTAGTGGTCTACGGACAGGCCCGACCTACGAGCAGTACTTC.

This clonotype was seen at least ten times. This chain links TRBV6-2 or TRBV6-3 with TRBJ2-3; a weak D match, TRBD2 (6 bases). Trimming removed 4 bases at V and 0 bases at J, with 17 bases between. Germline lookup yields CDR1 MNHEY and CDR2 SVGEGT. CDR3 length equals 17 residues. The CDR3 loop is CASSSRLVNLSTDTQYF. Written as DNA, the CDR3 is TGTGCCAGCAGTTCCCGACTAGTCAATTTGAGCACAGATACGCAGTATTTT.

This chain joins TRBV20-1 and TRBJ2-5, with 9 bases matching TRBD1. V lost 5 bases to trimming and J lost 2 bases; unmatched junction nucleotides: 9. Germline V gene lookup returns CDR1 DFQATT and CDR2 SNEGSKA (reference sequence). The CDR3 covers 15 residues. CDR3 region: CSAGPGQGLQETQYF. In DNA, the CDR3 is TGCAGTGCTGGACCGGGACAGGGACTACAAGAGACCCAGTACTTC.

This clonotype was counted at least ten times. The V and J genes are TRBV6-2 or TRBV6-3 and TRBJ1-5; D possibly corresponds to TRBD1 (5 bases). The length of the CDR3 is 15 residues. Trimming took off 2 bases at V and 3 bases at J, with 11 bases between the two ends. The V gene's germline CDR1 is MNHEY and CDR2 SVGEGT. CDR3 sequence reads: CASSYGTRINQPQHF. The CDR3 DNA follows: TGTGCCAGCAGTTACGGGACCCGAATCAATCAGCCCCAGCATTTT.

Here the CDR3 reads CASETGDGYTF. In DNA, the CDR3 is TGTGCCAGCGAAACAGGGGATGGCTACACCTTC. The chain recombines TRBV12-3 or TRBV12-4 with TRBJ1-2; 7 positions match TRBD1. Trimming at V came to 8 bases and at J to 6 bases, leaving 3 bases not matched to a gene. This CDR3 has 11 residues.